The clone carrying this T cell receptor (beta chain) was seen a handful of times. Its cognate antigen is unknown. This sample is drawn from a study of CD8 T cells in ankylosing spondylitis. The authors made TCR beta libraries by quantitative 5'-RACE with molecular barcodes. TCRdb ran MiXCR on the 5' RACE reads and lists one entry per CDR3 protein. This table has some 130,000 distinct CDR3 sequences, around 15% appearing once. Study findings and constraints: Seven or eight highly homologous variants formed a TCR beta motif that appeared characteristic of ankylosing spondylitis blood. Disease-linked clones, CD8+, were relatively rare in peripheral blood.

The sequence derives from a female donor with ankylosing spondylitis or in good health (not recorded which). Sequencing input: blood, either unsorted or a sorted T cell fraction (not recorded which).

CDR3 protein: CASSSRGFFPHEQYF. The CDR3 DNA reads TGTGCCAGCAGTTCCCGAGGCTTCTTCCCCCACGAGCAGTACTTC. The chain links TRBV12-3 or TRBV12-4 to TRBJ2-7; D not certain. This CDR3 has 15 residues. V dropped 4 bases and J dropped 5 bases, with 18 bases sitting between them.